What follows describes a single TCR beta chain. This sample is drawn from a study of tumor-infiltrating lymphocytes in localized non-small cell lung cancer. V was trimmed by 1 base and J by 0 bases, leaving 12 bases between them. The CDR3 runs 16 residues. The germline V gene encodes CDR1 LGHNA and CDR2 YNFKEQ. TCRdb's copy holds only in-frame clones and misses some; the assay was immunoSEQ multiplex PCR. The sample carries 5,500 to 8,000 clones, more than 70% recorded once. The genes are TRBV4-2 and TRBJ1-1; D might be TRBD1 (5 bases). This clonotype originated in a human donor with non-small cell lung cancer. The sequenced sample consisted of lung tumor tissue. The CDR3 spells CASSQGTGTMNTEAFF. The CDR3 bases are TGTGCCAGCAGCCAAGGGACCGGGACGATGAACACTGAAGCTTTCTTT.